Shown below are 21 T cell receptor beta chains from a single sample sequenced in a study of T cell repertoires in aging, cancer and after chemotherapy. TCR beta rearrangements were amplified from peripheral blood genomic DNA. Multiplex touch-down PCR with TRB-A/B primers amplified rearranged V-D-J TRB sequences. TCRdb analysed the multiplex PCR reads with MiXCR anew, one entry per CDR3 protein. The table has roughly 4,000 distinct CDR3 sequences, over 25% seen once. The specimen sequenced was blood. The receptors shown here come from a human donor in good health.

Worth noting for this clonotype: A much larger clone differs by one base, so this may be a read error. The chain recombines TRBV19 with TRBJ2-2, with 7 nucleotides matching TRBD2. Germline values: CDR1 LNHDA, CDR2 SQIVND (reference sequence). CDR3 size: 17 residues. The CDR3 coding sequence is TGTGCCAGTAACCCACGCGGGGGACGGTCGAACACCTGGGAGCTGTTTTTT. It specifies CASNPRGGRSNTWELFF.

V gene TRBV18 combines with J gene TRBJ2-2, with D perhaps TRBD2 (5 bases). CDR3 length: 15 amino acids. CDR1 KGHSH and CDR2 LQKENI come from the germline V gene. Trimming removed 6 bases at V and 3 bases at J, with 14 bases between. CDR3 loop: CASSRAGTDTGELFF. CDR3 nucleotides: TGTGCCAGCTCGCGGGCCGGAACCGACACCGGGGAGCTGTTTTTT.

This rearrangement joins TRBV6-1 to TRBJ1-2, with D possibly matching TRBD1 (6 bases). The germline V gene has CDR1 MNHNS and CDR2 SASEGT. The CDR3 runs 14 residues. Trimming removed 1 base from V and 2 bases from J, with 8 bases in between. DNA for the CDR3: TGTGCCAGCAGTGAAGAGGGGGGGAACTATGGCTACACCTTC. This translates into CASSEEGGNYGYTF.

This clonotype is medium-sized within its sample. This chain joins TRBV6-6 and TRBJ1-2; 8 bases agree with TRBD1. The germline gives CDR1 MNHNY, CDR2 SVGAGI (reference sequence). V dropped 9 bases and J dropped 4; count of bases not matched to a gene: 7. The CDR3 is 13 amino acids. The CDR3 sequence is CASGQGPGYGYTF. CDR3 nucleotides: TGTGCCAGTGGACAGGGACCCGGCTATGGCTACACCTTC.

This clonotype was detected a few times. The J gene is TRBJ2-7, the V gene TRBV5-5, with D perhaps being TRBD1 or TRBD2 (6 bases each). Germline CDR1 is SGHKS and CDR2 is YYEKEE (reference sequence). V dropped 2 bases and J dropped 7 bases, with 16 bases sitting between them. The CDR3 spans 14 residues. The CDR3 bases are TGTGCCAGCAGCTTCTTGGGGGGCCTGGGGGAGCAGTACTTC. This encodes CASSFLGGLGEQYF.

This clonotype was detected only a few times. This chain joins TRBV19 and TRBJ2-3; D possibly corresponds to TRBD1 (6 bases). Germline CDR1 LNHDA, CDR2 SQIVND (reference sequence). CDR3 length: 15 amino acids. The V end lost 0 bases, the J end lost 1 base, and 8 bases lay between the germline ends. The CDR3 protein is CASSIDAGGTDTQYF. CDR3 coding DNA: TGTGCCAGTAGTATAGATGCAGGGGGCACAGATACGCAGTATTTT.

The genes are TRBV27 and TRBJ2-5; D not certain. The J call may be faulty, since TRBJ2-7 better matches the DNA end. The CDR3 extends over 14 amino acids. Germline-derived CDR1 and CDR2 are MNHEY and SMNVEV (reference sequence). CDR3 nucleotide sequence: TGTGCCAGCAGCCTTAGGGTTAAATCCTACGAGCAGTACTTC. It encodes CASSLRVKSYEQYF.

The chain has TRBV30 and TRBJ1-2, with unresolved D. CDR1 and CDR2 from the germline V gene are GTSNPN and SVGIG (reference sequence). This CDR3 is built from 13 residues. V was trimmed by 3 bases and J by 2 bases, leaving 10 bases between them. CDR3 region: CAWSHTGNYGYTF. The CDR3 coding sequence is TGTGCCTGGAGCCACACCGGGAACTATGGCTACACCTTC.

As for this clonotype: One end of the junction is discordant with germline, which a read error may explain. V is TRBV7-2 and J is TRBJ2-6, with D possibly TRBD1 on 5 matching bases. Per the germline V gene, CDR1 is SGHTA and CDR2 is FQGNSA. This CDR3 is built from 16 residues. DNA for the CDR3: TGTGCCAGAAGCTCACAGGTGGGCTCTGGGGCCAACGTCCTGACTTTC. This gives the protein CARSSQVGSGANVLTF.

A few counts support this clonotype. The chain has TRBV6-5 and TRBJ1-3; no clear D gene. CDR3 length: 13 residues. Trimming cost V 0 bases and J 4 bases, with 4 bases left between them. Germline V CDR1 and CDR2: MNHEY, SVGAGI. CDR3 loop: CASSYSEGNTIYF. In DNA, the CDR3 is TGTGCCAGCAGTTACTCGGAGGGAAACACCATATATTTT.

This clonotype has only a few counts. The chain carries TRBV30 and TRBJ1-5; 11 bases line up with TRBD1. CDR3 size: 14 residues. Germline CDR1 is GTSNPN and CDR2 is SVGIG (reference sequence). The trim removed 2 bases at V and 6 bases at J, leaving 3 bases unmatched. The DNA of the CDR3 is TGTGCCTGGAGTTCCGGGACAGGGGGTCAGCCCCAGCATTTT. This translates into CAWSSGTGGQPQHF. Filled out from reference TRBV30 and TRBJ1-5, the complete variable domain reads SQTIHQWPATLVQPVGSPLSLECTVEGTSNPNLYWYRQAAGRGLQLLFYSVGIGQISSEVPQNLSASRPQDRQFILSSKKLLLSDSGFYLCAWSSGTGGQPQHFGDGTRLSIL.

This clonotype is labeled medium-sized. This chain uses TRBV6-5 with TRBJ2-3, with 9 bases lining up with TRBD2. The CDR3 is 14 amino acids. Germline CDR1 reads MNHEY; CDR2 reads SVGAGI. Trimming at V came to 6 bases and at J to 1 base, leaving 2 bases not matched to a gene. The CDR3 bases are TGTGCCAGCAGCAGCGGGGGGCGCACAGATACGCAGTATTTT. Its translation is CASSSGGRTDTQYF.

The chain has TRBV19 and TRBJ1-2; tentatively, D is TRBD1 (5 bases). Trimming took 5 bases from V and 6 from J, leaving 16 bases between them. The CDR3 covers 14 residues. Germline CDR1 and CDR2: LNHDA and SQIVND (reference sequence). CDR3 amino acids: CASSRTWTHDGYTF. CDR3 sequence (DNA): TGTGCCAGTAGTCGTACGTGGACACACGATGGCTACACCTTC.

This clonotype is labeled medium-sized. J is TRBJ1-2 and V is TRBV19; perhaps TRBD1 as D (5 bases). The CDR3 consists of 11 residues. Trimming stripped 10 bases from V and 6 bases from J, with 12 bases between. Germline-derived CDR1 and CDR2 are LNHDA and SQIVND (reference sequence). The CDR3 protein is CATYRWDGYTF. The DNA for the CDR3 is TGTGCCACTTACAGGTGGGATGGCTACACCTTC. The full variable domain, with the rest looked up from reference TRBV19 and TRBJ1-2, is DGGITQSPKYLFRKEGQNVTLSCEQNLNHDAMYWYRQDPGQGLRLIYYSQIVNDFQKGDIAEGYSVSREKKESFPLTVTSAQKNPTAFYLCATYRWDGYTFGSGTRLTVV.

The rearrangement joins TRBV6-1 to TRBJ1-1, with 8 bases matching TRBD1. This CDR3 comprises 13 residues. The germline V gene encodes CDR1 MNHNS and CDR2 SASEGT. V dropped 6 bases and J dropped 5; count of bases not matched to a gene: 5. The CDR3 DNA follows: TGTGCCAGCAGGGCAGGGGGCTTTACTGAAGCTTTCTTT. This sequence encodes CASRAGGFTEAFF.

Only one count was recorded for this clonotype. The chain carries TRBV6-1 and TRBJ2-1; tentative D call: TRBD1 (6 bases). V was shortened by 5 bases and J by 7 bases, with 21 bases between the two germline ends. The CDR3 covers 16 residues. The V gene's germline CDR1 is MNHNS and CDR2 SASEGT. The DNA for the CDR3 is TGTGCCAGCAGTCCCTTTGGACAGCTTCAGGGAAATGAGCAGTTCTTC. It yields the protein CASSPFGQLQGNEQFF.

The chain has TRBV30 and TRBJ1-2; D perhaps matches TRBD1 (5 bases). This CDR3 contains 12 residues. The germline CDR1 and CDR2 sequences are GTSNPN and SVGIG (reference sequence). V lost 5 bases and J lost 11, with 18 bases in between. Written as DNA, the CDR3 is TGTGCCTGGGGTAGACAGTCCTTCGGGTACACCTTC. Encoded protein: CAWGRQSFGYTF.

The chain carries TRBV7-6 and TRBJ1-1; D possibly corresponds to TRBD1 (6 bases). The germline V gene has CDR1 SGHVS and CDR2 FNYEAQ. Trimming left V 1 base short and J 3 bases short, with 12 bases between. This CDR3 comprises 15 residues. CDR3 bases: TGTGCCAGCAGCTTAGAGGGGGGGTCGGACACTGAAGCTTTCTTT. Translation: CASSLEGGSDTEAFF.

Sample share makes this clonotype medium-sized. The V call is TRBV5-6, the J call TRBJ2-7; no definite D call. The CDR3 spans 12 residues. Trimming pared 2 bases from V and 2 bases from J, leaving 5 bases between. The germline CDR1 and CDR2 sequences are SGHDT and YYEEEE. CDR3: CASSFRTYEQYF. CDR3 bases: TGTGCCAGCAGCTTTCGAACCTACGAGCAGTACTTC.

This clonotype appeared a few times. This chain joins TRBV30 and TRBJ2-5; TRBD1 matches 9 bases. This CDR3 comprises 16 residues. Germline V CDR1 and CDR2: GTSNPN, SVGIG (reference sequence). Germline trimming cut 3 bases from V and 3 bases from J; bases unmatched to any gene: 11. This CDR3 reads CAWSGQGPQLKETQYF. CDR3 coding DNA: TGTGCCTGGAGCGGACAGGGGCCTCAACTCAAAGAGACCCAGTACTTC.

By sample fraction, this clonotype is medium-sized. The V call is TRBV6-1, the J call TRBJ2-2, with D possibly TRBD2 on 7 matching bases. Between the trimmed V and J ends, which lost 3 bases and 4 bases, there was a span of 12 bases. CDR1 and CDR2 (germline): MNHNS, SASEGT. The CDR3 is made up of 15 amino acids. The CDR3 nucleotides are TGTGCCAGCAGTGAGGTGGGGGGGCTCACCGGGGAGCTGTTTTTT. Amino acids: CASSEVGGLTGELFF.